The rows below give T cell receptor beta chains drawn from one sample of a study of identical twins. Each CDR3 protein gets one entry after TCRdb re-called the 5' RACE reads with MiXCR. This table holds 420,000 or so distinct CDR3 sequences, about a fifth found once. Sequencing was performed on naive T cells sorted from blood. The receptors originated from a man over 45 in good health. Each CDR3 is given with its conserved first and last residue. The D gene is left open where the match is weak. Not every row has a clone size; where given, it reads once, few, many or a size class.

d_call	v_call	clone_size	j_call	cdr3_aa	cdr3_nt
NA	TRBV6-5	NA	TRBJ2-3	CASSYSSGRTDTQYF	TGTGCCAGCAGTTACTCGTCGGGACGCACAGATACGCAGTATTTT
NA	TRBV5-5	NA	TRBJ2-7	CASTSGGTALSYEQYF	TGTGCCAGCACCTCTGGAGGGACAGCCCTCTCCTACGAGCAGTACTTC
NA	TRBV5-1	NA	TRBJ1-1	CASSLEGQNTEAFF	TGCGCCAGCAGCTTGGAAGGACAGAACACTGAAGCTTTCTTT
TRBD2	TRBV20-1	few	TRBJ2-1	CSARLAGRGLYNEQFF	TGCAGTGCTAGACTAGCGGGACGGGGGCTCTACAATGAGCAGTTCTTC
TRBD1	TRBV7-6	few	TRBJ2-5	CASSLDNQGAYQETQYF	TGTGCCAGCAGCTTAGACAACCAGGGGGCGTACCAAGAGACCCAGTACTTC
TRBD2	TRBV28	NA	TRBJ2-3	CASKVRSLAVDTQYF	TGTGCCAGCAAAGTTCGTTCGCTAGCGGTAGATACGCAGTATTTT
NA	TRBV20-1	many	TRBJ1-1	CSAPPGWNTEAFF	TGCAGTGCGCCTCCAGGGTGGAACACTGAAGCTTTCTTT
TRBD2	TRBV27	few	TRBJ2-1	CASSSSGLAGNEQFF	TGTGCCAGCAGTTCGTCGGGACTAGCGGGGAATGAGCAGTTCTTC
NA	TRBV5-1	many	TRBJ1-5	CASLNSRDSRRGNQPQHF	TGCGCCAGCCTTAATAGCCGGGATTCTAGGAGGGGCAATCAGCCCCAGCATTTT
NA	TRBV5-1	NA	TRBJ2-7	CASSLLDAASYEQYF	TGCGCCAGCAGCTTATTGGACGCAGCCTCCTACGAGCAGTACTTC
NA	TRBV7-8	few	TRBJ2-7	CASSLAPRDEQYF	TGTGCCAGCAGCTTAGCCCCTCGGGACGAGCAGTACTTC
TRBD1	TRBV5-1	few	TRBJ1-4	CASSWDRASNEKLFF	TGCGCCAGCAGCTGGGACAGGGCTTCTAATGAAAAACTGTTTTTT
TRBD1	TRBV29-1	NA	TRBJ1-1	CSVEEGQGVTEAFF	TGCAGCGTTGAAGAGGGACAGGGGGTCACTGAAGCTTTCTTT
NA	TRBV4-3	NA	TRBJ1-1	CASSQEPGSNTEAFF	TGCGCCAGCAGCCAAGAACCGGGGTCGAACACTGAAGCTTTCTTT
NA	TRBV28	NA	TRBJ1-4	CASTRETGEKLFF	TGTGCCAGCACGCGGGAAACGGGGGAAAAACTGTTTTTT
NA	TRBV20-1	many	TRBJ1-1	CSARLESEAFF	TGCAGTGCTAGGCTGGAGTCTGAAGCTTTCTTT